Below are 24 T cell receptor beta chains sequenced from a single sample in a study of control samples from healthy donors and cancer patients. Assay used: immunoSEQ multiplex PCR; TCRdb lists only in-frame clones, some missing. The repertoire includes fewer than 25,000 clones, 65% to 90% of them detected once, and about 30% sits in the top ten. Input material: PBMCs. The receptors originated from a man aged 55 to 69 with head and neck cancer.

J is TRBJ2-1 and V is TRBV5-4; 7 nucleotides align to TRBD1. This CDR3 is 16 amino acids long. J gave up 4 bases and V 4 bases, and 11 bases lay outside the gene matches. In germline, CDR1 is SGHNT, CDR2 YYREEE (reference sequence). Written as DNA, the CDR3 is TGTGCCAGCAGCCACATCCGGGACAGCCTATACAATGAGCAGTTCTTC. Translating it yields CASSHIRDSLYNEQFF.

J is TRBJ2-1 and V is TRBV3-1 (or the pseudogene TRBV3-2); D perhaps matches TRBD2 (6 bases). The CDR3 is made up of 16 amino acids. Germline V lookup: CDR1 LGHDT, CDR2 YNNKEL (reference sequence). Deletions cut 3 bases from V and 14 bases from J, with 26 bases between. DNA for the CDR3: TGTGCCAGCAGCCACGCCTCCACTGGGACTCTCTTGGGGGAGTTCTTC. Amino acid sequence: CASSHASTGTLLGEFF.

The chain employs TRBV5-1 and TRBJ2-3; 7 bases agree with TRBD1. In germline, CDR1 is SGHRS, CDR2 YFSETQ. The CDR3 has 16 residues. Trimming cost V 0 bases and J 1 base; bases outside gene matches: 5. CDR3 protein: CASSLVGTAGTDTQYF. The CDR3 coding sequence is TGCGCCAGCAGCTTGGTTGGGACAGCAGGCACAGATACGCAGTATTTT.

J is TRBJ1-1 and V is TRBV2; D is ambiguous. Trimming stripped 7 bases from V and 5 bases from J, with 11 bases between. In germline, CDR1 is SNHLY, CDR2 FYNNEI. The CDR3 length is 12 residues. CDR3 sequence reads: CASMVGQTEAFF. The CDR3 coding sequence is TGTGCCAGCATGGTGGGTCAGACTGAAGCTTTCTTT.

The chain is built from TRBV4-3 and TRBJ2-2; D not resolved. V lost 3 bases, J lost 2 bases, and 10 bases lay in between. Germline loops: CDR1 LGHNA, CDR2 YSLEER. This CDR3 comprises 15 residues. The CDR3 here is CASSQWRENTGELFF. The CDR3 DNA reads as TGCGCCAGCAGCCAGTGGCGTGAAAACACCGGGGAGCTGTTTTTT.

The rearrangement joins TRBV28 to TRBJ2-4; 7 positions match TRBD1. Losses at the gene ends were 6 bases for V and 3 bases for J; bases not matched to a gene: 14. CDR3 length: 17 amino acids. The germline gives CDR1 MDHEN, CDR2 SYDVKM. The CDR3 sequence is CASSSNEQGISKNIQYF. For the CDR3, the DNA is TGTGCCAGCAGCTCAAATGAACAGGGGATTAGCAAAAACATTCAGTACTTC.

The genes are TRBV9 and TRBJ2-6, with D unclear. This CDR3 is built from 14 residues. Trimming took off 4 bases at V and 0 bases at J, with 5 bases between the two ends. CDR1 SGDLS and CDR2 YYNGEE come from the germline V gene. The chain's CDR3 is CASSTYSGANVLTF. In DNA, the CDR3 is TGTGCCAGCAGCACTTACTCTGGGGCCAACGTCCTGACTTTC.

This clone is termed large. V usage is TRBV13 and J usage is TRBJ2-3; D may be TRBD1 (6 bases). V was clipped by 8 bases and J by 6 bases, with 12 bases between them. CDR3 size: 12 residues. Per the germline V gene, CDR1 is PRHDT and CDR2 is FYEKMQ (reference sequence). The CDR3 region has the DNA TGTGCCAGCGTGGGGACACAGGATACGCAGTATTTT. Its protein is CASVGTQDTQYF.

The chain joins TRBV5-1 to TRBJ2-3; TRBD2 matches at 8 bases. Looked up from germline, CDR1 is SGHRS and CDR2 is YFSETQ. With 3 bases clipped from V and 5 bases from J, the junction kept 11 bases outside the gene matches. The CDR3 is 16 amino acids. This CDR3 is CASSSPLSGSIDTQYF. The CDR3 nucleotides are TGCGCCAGCAGCTCCCCCTTAAGCGGGAGTATAGATACGCAGTATTTT.

The sample holds one count of this clone. This sequence joins TRBV3-1 (or the pseudogene TRBV3-2) and TRBJ2-1; 10 nucleotides line up with TRBD2. The V and J ends lost 1 base and 8 bases, in that order; junction bases with no gene match: 8. This CDR3 is built from 16 residues. Germline CDR1 and CDR2: LGHDT and YNNKEL (reference sequence). This chain's CDR3 is CASSQVSGRASDEQFF. For the CDR3, the DNA is TGTGCCAGCAGCCAAGTCAGCGGGAGGGCCTCCGATGAGCAGTTCTTC.

J is TRBJ2-7 and V is TRBV21-1; the tabulated D call, TRBD2, remains unverified against the DNA. TRBV21-1 is a listed pseudogene. The CDR3 sequence is 13 residues long. In DNA, the CDR3 is TGTGCCAGCAGCAAAATCTACTCCTACGAGCAGTACTTC. The encoded protein is CASSKIYSYEQYF.

The chain recombines TRBV7-9 with TRBJ2-1, with D unclear. From germline, CDR1 is SEHNR and CDR2 FQNEAQ (reference sequence). This CDR3 has 15 amino acids. Trimming pared 5 bases from V and 0 bases from J, leaving 11 bases between. This chain's CDR3 is CASSPRGSSYNEQFF. CDR3 in DNA: TGTGCCAGCAGCCCCCGAGGATCCTCCTACAATGAGCAGTTCTTC.

DNA of the CDR3: TGTGCCAGCAGCACCCCTTACAGGGGGCTGACTGAAGCTTTCTTT. Encoded protein: CASSTPYRGLTEAFF. The V and J genes are TRBV13 and TRBJ1-1; TRBD1 aligns across 9 bases. The CDR3 contains 15 residues. Germline V CDR1 and CDR2: PRHDT, FYEKMQ (reference sequence). The ends lost 5 bases at V and 5 bases at J; junction bases unmatched: 9.

This chain links TRBV3-1 (or the pseudogene TRBV3-2) with TRBJ2-1; D call uncertain. CDR1 is LGHDT, CDR2 YNNKEL, per germline (reference sequence). The CDR3 length is 11 residues. Trimming took off 4 bases at V and 7 bases at J, with 5 bases between the two ends. The DNA of the CDR3 is TGTGCCAGCAGCCTAGGTAATGAGCAGTTCTTC. Amino acid sequence: CASSLGNEQFF.

The rearrangement links TRBV5-1 to TRBJ1-3, with a tentative D call TRBD1 (6 bases). V dropped 0 bases and J dropped 4 bases, with 8 bases sitting between them. This CDR3 is built from 14 residues. Germline loops: CDR1 SGHRS, CDR2 YFSETQ. CDR3 loop: CASSLGTDGNTIYF. The CDR3 DNA sequence: TGCGCCAGCAGCTTGGGGACAGACGGAAACACCATATATTTT.

The V call is TRBV4-3, the J call TRBJ2-7, with 11 bases matching TRBD2. Trimming removed 3 bases from V and 4 bases from J; junction bases left unmatched: 2. The length of the CDR3 is 14 residues. Per the germline V gene, CDR1 is LGHNA and CDR2 is YSLEER. The CDR3 bases are TGCGCCAGCAGCCAGACTAGCGGGGTTTACGAGCAGTACTTC. Amino acids: CASSQTSGVYEQYF.

V and J are TRBV27 and TRBJ2-6; TRBD1 matches at 8 bases. This CDR3 region has 18 residues. Per germline, CDR1 MNHEY and CDR2 SMNVEV (reference sequence). After removal of 5 bases from V and 0 bases from J, the junction contained 9 bases not matched to a gene. CDR3 sequence (DNA): TGTGCCAGCAGTGTCTCCGGGACAGGCTACTCTGGGGCCAACGTCCTGACTTTC. This translates into CASSVSGTGYSGANVLTF. Based on the CDR3 plus reference TRBV27 and TRBJ2-6, the full variable domain is EAQVTQNPRYLITVTGKKLTVTCSQNMNHEYMSWYRQDPGLGLRQIYYSMNVEVTDKGDVPEGYKVSRKEKRNFPLILESPSPNQTSLYFCASSVSGTGYSGANVLTFGAGSRLTVL.

The genes are TRBV10-3 and TRBJ1-1, with 11 bases aligning to TRBD1. CDR3 length: 17 amino acids. Germline CDR1 ENHRY, CDR2 SYGVKD. The ends lost 0 bases at V and 1 base at J; junction bases unmatched: 4. The CDR3 sequence: CAISESLGTGGNTEAFF. The CDR3 coding sequence is TGTGCCATCAGTGAGTCATTAGGGACAGGGGGGAACACTGAAGCTTTCTTT.

V is TRBV5-1 and J is TRBJ1-1; D is unresolved. V dropped 3 bases and J dropped 1 base, with 13 bases sitting between them. The germline gives CDR1 SGHRS, CDR2 YFSETQ. The CDR3 is 15 amino acids. The CDR3 nucleotides read TGCGCCAGCAGCTCAGACGGCAGGTCGAACACTGAAGCTTTCTTT. Residues: CASSSDGRSNTEAFF.

This clone was picked up a small number of times. The chain uses TRBV5-1 and TRBJ1-1, with TRBD1 as a possible D gene (5 bases). The germline V gene has CDR1 SGHRS and CDR2 YFSETQ. Trimming took 4 bases from V and 3 from J, leaving 10 bases between them. The CDR3 is made up of 13 amino acids. The CDR3 loop is CASSLRDDTEAFF. The DNA for the CDR3 is TGCGCCAGCAGCCTCCGGGACGACACTGAAGCTTTCTTT.

This sequence joins TRBV2 and TRBJ2-7, with TRBD1 matching over 7 bases. The length of the CDR3 is 13 residues. V was clipped by 6 bases and J by 7 bases; unmatched bases: 9. The V gene's germline CDR1 is SNHLY and CDR2 FYNNEI. This CDR3 reads CASRRQGLEEQYF. For the CDR3, the DNA is TGTGCCAGCAGACGACAGGGTTTGGAAGAGCAGTACTTC.

The CDR3 spells CAWSPGTGWYEQYF. CDR3 nucleotide sequence: TGTGCCTGGAGTCCCGGGACAGGGTGGTACGAGCAGTACTTC. The genes are TRBV30 and TRBJ2-7; 9 nucleotides line up with TRBD1. V shed 2 bases, J shed 4 bases, and the junction held 6 bases outside the gene matches. The CDR3 spans 14 residues. Germline loops: CDR1 GTSNPN, CDR2 SVGIG (reference sequence).

This chain links TRBV10-1 with TRBJ1-1; D remains ambiguous. Germline V lookup: CDR1 WNHNN, CDR2 SYGVQD (reference sequence). The CDR3 is 13 amino acids. Trimming removed 6 bases at V and 5 bases at J, with 13 bases between. In nucleotides, the CDR3 is TGCGCCAGCAGACCCTCGAAGGGAACTGAAGCTTTCTTT. The encoded protein is CASRPSKGTEAFF.

The J gene is TRBJ1-4, the V gene TRBV6-5, with D perhaps TRBD1 (5 bases). This CDR3 region has 14 residues. Trimming stripped 6 bases from V and 8 bases from J, with 16 bases between. Germline V gives CDR1 MNHEY, CDR2 SVGAGI. CDR3 nucleotides: TGTGCCAGCAGCGGGACGTCGAGGAAGGAAAAACTGTTTTTT. It is translated as CASSGTSRKEKLFF.